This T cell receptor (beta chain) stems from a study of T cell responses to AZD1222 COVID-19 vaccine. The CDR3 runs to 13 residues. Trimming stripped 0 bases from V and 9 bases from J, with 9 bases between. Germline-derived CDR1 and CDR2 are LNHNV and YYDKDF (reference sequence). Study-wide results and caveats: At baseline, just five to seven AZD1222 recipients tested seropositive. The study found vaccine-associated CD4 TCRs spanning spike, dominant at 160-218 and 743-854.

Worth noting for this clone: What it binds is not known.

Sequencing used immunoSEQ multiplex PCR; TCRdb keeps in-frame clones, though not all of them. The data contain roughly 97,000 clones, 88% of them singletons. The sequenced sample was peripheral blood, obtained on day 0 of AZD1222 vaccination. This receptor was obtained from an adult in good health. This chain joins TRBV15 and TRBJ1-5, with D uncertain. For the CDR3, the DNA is TGTGCCACCAGCAGAGACTTGGAGGCGCCCCAGCATTTT. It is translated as CATSRDLEAPQHF.